The clone carrying this T cell receptor beta chain was seen a few times. Its antigen is as yet unknown. Primed by a sample-barcoded 5' primer and a J-beta primer mix, a second PCR proceeded for about 6 to 12 cycles. Each cDNA was tagged by a template-switch adaptor containing 12 random nucleotides. Each CDR3 protein gets one entry after TCRdb re-called the 5' RACE reads with MiXCR. The sample lists approximately 780,000 distinct CDR3 sequences; roughly 26% were seen once. The data are from a study of blood T cells in healthy people across ages. Overall study results and limits: Samples with more naive T cells showed higher observed beta diversity.

These data also formed part of another study, on T cells of mothers and their children.

Sequenced sample: blood. This clonotype was sampled from a boy between 10 and 17 years old in good health.

The CDR3 bases are TGCGCCAGCCAGGACACAGGTACCTACGAGCAGTACTTC. Translated, it gives CASQDTGTYEQYF. The chain carries TRBV5-1 and TRBJ2-7; tentatively, D is TRBD1 (5 bases). Per the germline V gene, CDR1 is SGHRS and CDR2 is YFSETQ. CDR3 size: 13 residues. Trimming took 7 bases from V and 2 from J, leaving 13 bases between them.